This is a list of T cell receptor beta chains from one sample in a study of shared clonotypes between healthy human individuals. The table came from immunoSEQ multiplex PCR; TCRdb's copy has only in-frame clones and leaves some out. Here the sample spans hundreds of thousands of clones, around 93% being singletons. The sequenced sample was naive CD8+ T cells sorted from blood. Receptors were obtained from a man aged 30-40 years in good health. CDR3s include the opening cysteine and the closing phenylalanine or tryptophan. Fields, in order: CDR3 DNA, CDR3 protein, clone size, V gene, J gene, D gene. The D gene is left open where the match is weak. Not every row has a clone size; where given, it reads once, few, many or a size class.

CDR3 DNA: TGTGCCAGCAGATCCGGGACAGGCCTCTACGAGCAGTACTTC
CDR3 protein: CASRSGTGLYEQYF
clone size: .
V gene: TRBV27
J gene: TRBJ2-7
D gene: TRBD1

CDR3 DNA: TGTGCCAGCAGCTTAGGAGGTCCGGGCAATGAGCAGTTCTTC
CDR3 protein: CASSLGGPGNEQFF
clone size: .
V gene: TRBV7-3
J gene: TRBJ2-1
D gene: .

CDR3 DNA: TGTGCCAGCAGCTTAGGCTTGGACAGGAACAATGAGCAGTTCTTC
CDR3 protein: CASSLGLDRNNEQFF
clone size: once
V gene: TRBV11-3
J gene: TRBJ2-1
D gene: TRBD1

CDR3 DNA: TGTGCCAGCAGCTTGCGTGACAGGGAGTATACGCAGTATTTT
CDR3 protein: CASSLRDREYTQYF
clone size: .
V gene: TRBV7-9
J gene: TRBJ2-3
D gene: TRBD1

CDR3 DNA: TGTGCCAGCAGCGTACAGACAGGGGGCATGGATGAGCAGTTCTTC
CDR3 protein: CASSVQTGGMDEQFF
clone size: .
V gene: TRBV9
J gene: TRBJ2-1
D gene: TRBD1

CDR3 DNA: TGCGCCAGCAGAAATGCAATTGAAGCTTTCTTT
CDR3 protein: CASRNAIEAFF
clone size: .
V gene: TRBV10-2
J gene: TRBJ1-1
D gene: .

CDR3 DNA: TGTGCCAGCAGCTTAGGTGGGGGGTATGAGCAGTTCTTC
CDR3 protein: CASSLGGGYEQFF
clone size: .
V gene: TRBV7-9
J gene: TRBJ2-1
D gene: .

CDR3 DNA: TGTGCCAGCAGTTTCGGGTGGGACCCCACCGGGGAGCTGTTTTTT
CDR3 protein: CASSFGWDPTGELFF
clone size: .
V gene: TRBV7-7
J gene: TRBJ2-2
D gene: .

CDR3 DNA: TGCGCCAGCAGCTCCGGGACTAGCAGCGGAAATGAGCAGTTCTTC
CDR3 protein: CASSSGTSSGNEQFF
clone size: .
V gene: TRBV5-1
J gene: TRBJ2-1
D gene: TRBD2

CDR3 DNA: TGTGCCAGCAGCGCCAGACTAGCGGGAGATCGGACCGGGGAGCTGTTTTTT
CDR3 protein: CASSARLAGDRTGELFF
clone size: .
V gene: TRBV9
J gene: TRBJ2-2
D gene: TRBD2

CDR3 DNA: TGTGCCAGCAGCTTGCCGGGACTAGCCTACGAGCAGTACTTC
CDR3 protein: CASSLPGLAYEQYF
clone size: few
V gene: TRBV7-9
J gene: TRBJ2-7
D gene: TRBD2

CDR3 DNA: TGTGCCAGCAGTTTCGGACTAGCGGCTGACAATGAGCAGTTCTTC
CDR3 protein: CASSFGLAADNEQFF
clone size: .
V gene: TRBV6-6
J gene: TRBJ2-1
D gene: TRBD2

CDR3 DNA: TGTGCCAGCACGGTGGGGGAGTGGTTCTTC
CDR3 protein: CASTVGEWFF
clone size: .
V gene: TRBV2
J gene: TRBJ2-1
D gene: .

CDR3 DNA: TGTGCCAGCAGCTTGGAGGGGGGGGTATACGGTGAAGCTTTCTTT
CDR3 protein: CASSLEGGVYGEAFF
clone size: .
V gene: TRBV5-8
J gene: TRBJ1-1
D gene: .

CDR3 DNA: TGTGCCAGCAGTCCTCGACAGGGGGTTGGCTACACCTTC
CDR3 protein: CASSPRQGVGYTF
clone size: .
V gene: TRBV7-3
J gene: TRBJ1-2
D gene: TRBD1

CDR3 DNA: TGTGCCAGCAGAAGCGGGAGGGCCGCCGAGCAGTACTTC
CDR3 protein: CASRSGRAAEQYF
clone size: .
V gene: TRBV27
J gene: TRBJ2-7
D gene: TRBD2

CDR3 DNA: TGTGCCAGTAGTATGCCGGGACTAGCGGTCTATGAGCAGTTCTTC
CDR3 protein: CASSMPGLAVYEQFF
clone size: once
V gene: TRBV19
J gene: TRBJ2-1
D gene: TRBD2

CDR3 DNA: TGTGCCAGCAGTTTATGGTCAGGGAAACACCTTCAGCCCCAGCATTTT
CDR3 protein: CASSLWSGKHLQPQHF
clone size: .
V gene: TRBV28
J gene: TRBJ1-5
D gene: .

CDR3 DNA: TGTGCCAGCAGCCCAGACCAGGGGCTGGACTACGAGCAGTACTTC
CDR3 protein: CASSPDQGLDYEQYF
clone size: .
V gene: TRBV7-6
J gene: TRBJ2-7
D gene: .

CDR3 DNA: TGTGCCAGCAGCTTGGAACAAAGCAATCAGCCCCAGCATTTT
CDR3 protein: CASSLEQSNQPQHF
clone size: few
V gene: TRBV7-9
J gene: TRBJ1-5
D gene: .

CDR3 DNA: TGTGCCAGCTCCACTCGGACAGGCTCCTACGAGCAGTACTTC
CDR3 protein: CASSTRTGSYEQYF
clone size: .
V gene: TRBV28
J gene: TRBJ2-7
D gene: TRBD1

CDR3 DNA: TGTGCCAGCAGCTTAACCGGTAAGGGAGAGACAAATCAGCCCCAGCATTTT
CDR3 protein: CASSLTGKGETNQPQHF
clone size: .
V gene: TRBV7-9
J gene: TRBJ1-5
D gene: .

CDR3 DNA: TGTGCCAGCAGCTTAAACGAGCAGTACTTC
CDR3 protein: CASSLNEQYF
clone size: few
V gene: TRBV11-2
J gene: TRBJ2-7
D gene: .

CDR3 DNA: TGCAGCGTTGAAGGGTCTCTAGTGGGGACGGGTGAGCAGTTCTTC
CDR3 protein: CSVEGSLVGTGEQFF
clone size: .
V gene: TRBV29-1
J gene: TRBJ2-1
D gene: .

CDR3 DNA: TGTGCCAGCAGCTTAGGTCCTAGCGGTACTAGCACAGATACGCAGTATTTT
CDR3 protein: CASSLGPSGTSTDTQYF
clone size: .
V gene: TRBV7-3
J gene: TRBJ2-3
D gene: TRBD2

CDR3 DNA: TGTGCCAGCAGTTACTCCTCAGGGGTGATCGCTGAAGCTTTCTTT
CDR3 protein: CASSYSSGVIAEAFF
clone size: .
V gene: TRBV6-5
J gene: TRBJ1-1
D gene: .

CDR3 DNA: TGTGCCAGCAGCCGCAAGGGTTCTAATGAAAAACTGTTTTTT
CDR3 protein: CASSRKGSNEKLFF
clone size: .
V gene: TRBV6-6
J gene: TRBJ1-4
D gene: .

CDR3 DNA: TGCGCCAGCAGCTTGGGGGACAGAGAAAACACCGGGGAGCTGTTTTTT
CDR3 protein: CASSLGDRENTGELFF
clone size: .
V gene: TRBV5-1
J gene: TRBJ2-2
D gene: TRBD1

CDR3 DNA: TGTGCCAGCAGTTACTCAGGTACGACCAATCAGCCCCAGCATTTT
CDR3 protein: CASSYSGTTNQPQHF
clone size: .
V gene: TRBV6-6
J gene: TRBJ1-5
D gene: .

CDR3 DNA: TGTGCCAGCCGCGACCAGGACACTTCGAACACCGGGGAGCTGTTTTTT
CDR3 protein: CASRDQDTSNTGELFF
clone size: .
V gene: TRBV7-9
J gene: TRBJ2-2
D gene: .

CDR3 DNA: TGCGCCAGCAGCCAAGATTTAACAGCGCTGAAGCCCCAGCATTTT
CDR3 protein: CASSQDLTALKPQHF
clone size: once
V gene: TRBV4-1
J gene: TRBJ1-5
D gene: .

CDR3 DNA: TGTGCCAGTAGAACTACTAGCGGCTCCTACAATGAGCAGTTCTTC
CDR3 protein: CASRTTSGSYNEQFF
clone size: .
V gene: TRBV19
J gene: TRBJ2-1
D gene: TRBD2

CDR3 DNA: TGTGCCAGCAGTGAGGAGCAGGGGGGCTACGAGCAGTACTTC
CDR3 protein: CASSEEQGGYEQYF
clone size: .
V gene: TRBV25-1
J gene: TRBJ2-7
D gene: .

CDR3 DNA: TGCAGCGTTGAAGAAAATCGGCAGGGACCAAAGACTAACTATGGCTACACCTTC
CDR3 protein: CSVEENRQGPKTNYGYTF
clone size: .
V gene: TRBV29-1
J gene: TRBJ1-2
D gene: .

CDR3 DNA: TGTGCCAGCAGCTTTTGGCAGAACACTGAAGCTTTCTTT
CDR3 protein: CASSFWQNTEAFF
clone size: .
V gene: TRBV7-9
J gene: TRBJ1-1
D gene: .

CDR3 DNA: TGTGCCTGGAGTCGGCAGGGAGTACCGTATGGCTACACCTTC
CDR3 protein: CAWSRQGVPYGYTF
clone size: .
V gene: TRBV30
J gene: TRBJ1-2
D gene: .

CDR3 DNA: TGCGCCAGCAGCGGGCGACTAGCGGGAGCTATGAACACCGGGGAGCTGTTTTTT
CDR3 protein: CASSGRLAGAMNTGELFF
clone size: .
V gene: TRBV5-1
J gene: TRBJ2-2
D gene: TRBD2

CDR3 DNA: TGTGCCAGCAGCAACACTGTAGTTGGGCTCGATGGCTACACCTTC
CDR3 protein: CASSNTVVGLDGYTF
clone size: .
V gene: TRBV5-4
J gene: TRBJ1-2
D gene: .

CDR3 DNA: TGTGCCAGCAGCCCCCGCGAAGTTACCTACGAGCAGTACTTC
CDR3 protein: CASSPREVTYEQYF
clone size: .
V gene: TRBV9
J gene: TRBJ2-7
D gene: .

CDR3 DNA: TGTGCCAGCAGCTTACCGGGACCATACAATGAGCAGTTCTTC
CDR3 protein: CASSLPGPYNEQFF
clone size: .
V gene: TRBV11-3
J gene: TRBJ2-1
D gene: .

CDR3 DNA: TGTGCCAGCAGTGAATACGGAGCGGGGGTGAGCGGGGAGACCCAGTACTTC
CDR3 protein: CASSEYGAGVSGETQYF
clone size: .
V gene: TRBV25-1
J gene: TRBJ2-5
D gene: TRBD2

CDR3 DNA: TGCAGCGGTAGGGACAGTCTTACCGGGGAGCTGTTTTTT
CDR3 protein: CSGRDSLTGELFF
clone size: once
V gene: TRBV29-1
J gene: TRBJ2-2
D gene: TRBD1

CDR3 DNA: TGTGCCAGCAGCGTAGGTCTAGCTACTGAGCAGTTCTTC
CDR3 protein: CASSVGLATEQFF
clone size: .
V gene: TRBV9
J gene: TRBJ2-1
D gene: .